This TCR beta chain emerged from a study of shared T cell receptors in the human thymus. TCRdb keeps only in-frame clones here, not all; method: immunoSEQ multiplex PCR. The sample consists of roughly 500,000 clones, about 84% of them appearing once. The CDR3 consists of 20 residues. V lost 2 bases to trimming and J lost 0 bases; unmatched junction nucleotides: 15. Germline CDR1 MDHEN, CDR2 SYDVKM. This same sample was also taken into another study, of human thymus T cells. That source notes: The thymus was resected at corrective cardiac surgery.

Sample: thymocytes. The chain employs TRBV28 and TRBJ1-5; 8 bases map to TRBD1. This receptor was obtained from a boy under two years old with a congenital heart defect. DNA of the CDR3: TGTGCCAGCAGTTTAGCGGACAGGGATGGGTGGGTTTATAGCAATCAGCCCCAGCATTTT. It translates to CASSLADRDGWVYSNQPQHF.